This T cell receptor (beta chain) derives from a study of radiation and T cells in renal cell carcinoma. Study-level findings and limits: Baseline intratumoral clonotype presence is unknown without pretreatment biopsies.

The data were produced by immunoSEQ multiplex PCR, yet TCRdb's version contains in-frame clones alone and is incomplete. The data contain approximately 85,000 clones, roughly nine tenths of them singletons. As for this clone: What it binds is unknown.

Trimming pared 10 bases from V and 4 bases from J, leaving 8 bases between. The CDR3 length is 10 residues. Germline assignment: CDR1 MNHNS and CDR2 SASEGT. Time point in this sample: blood 4 weeks post-SBRT, at nephrectomy. Treatment denoted: 15 Gy SBRT to primary tumor, nephrectomy 4 weeks later. Nephrectomy followed 15 Gy stereotactic body radiation by 4 weeks. Blood was sampled at baseline, 2 weeks and 4 weeks after SBRT. The sequence was collected from a woman in her 70s with renal cell carcinoma. This chain links TRBV6-1 with TRBJ2-7; D may be TRBD1 (6 bases). This material consisted of blood, taken from a patient whose treatment included radiotherapy and nephrectomy. The CDR3 nucleotides are TGTGCCACCACAGGGTACGAGCAGTACTTC. It specifies CATTGYEQYF.